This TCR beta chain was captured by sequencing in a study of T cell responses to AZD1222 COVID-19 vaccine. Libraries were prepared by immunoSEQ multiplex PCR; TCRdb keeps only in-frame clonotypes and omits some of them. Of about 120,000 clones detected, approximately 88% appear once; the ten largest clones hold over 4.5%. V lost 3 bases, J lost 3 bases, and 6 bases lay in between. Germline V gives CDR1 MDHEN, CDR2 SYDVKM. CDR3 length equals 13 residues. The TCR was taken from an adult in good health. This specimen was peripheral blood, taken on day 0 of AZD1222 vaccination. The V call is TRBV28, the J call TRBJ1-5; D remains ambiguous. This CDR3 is CASSLGHNQPQHF. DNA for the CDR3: TGTGCCAGCAGTTTGGGCCACAATCAGCCCCAGCATTTT.